This is a list of T cell receptor beta chains from one sample in a study of T cells in localized non-small cell lung cancer. Sequencing was performed with immunoSEQ multiplex PCR; in TCRdb, only in-frame clones are kept and a portion is missing. Seen here are 30,000 to 40,000 clones, approximately 80% observed once, and the top ten hold roughly 33%. Specimen: peripheral blood, collected before any cancer treatment. Receptors originate from a male donor at least 60 years old with stage II squamous cell lung carcinoma. The CDR3 runs from the conserved cysteine through the conserved F or W. The D gene is left open where the match is weak. The size entry is marked missing in some rows and otherwise reads once, few, many or a size class.

j_gene | d_gene | v_gene | abundance | CDR3nt | CDR3aa
TRBJ2-1 | . | TRBV18 | . | TGTGCCAGCTCACCGGTCGCACGAATCAATGAGCAGTTCTTC | CASSPVARINEQFF
TRBJ2-3 | . | TRBV1 | few | TGCACCAGCAGCCAAGATGCGGGAACTAGCGGCGATACGCAGTATTTT | CTSSQDAGTSGDTQYF
TRBJ2-7 | TRBD1 | TRBV19 | few | TGTGCCAGTAGCCTGGGACAGGGTTTCGGGGAGCAGTACTTC | CASSLGQGFGEQYF
TRBJ1-1 | . | TRBV9 | . | TGTGCCAGCAGCATTAATTGGGGCGGAACTGAAGCTTTCTTT | CASSINWGGTEAFF
TRBJ2-7 | . | TRBV5-1 | . | TGCGCCAGCAGCTTGTCCGTGGACTCTGCCGACGAGCAGTACTTC | CASSLSVDSADEQYF
TRBJ1-2 | . | TRBV28 | . | TGTGCCAGCAGTTCTCCAGGTGGGGGGGCCTATGGCTACACCTTC | CASSSPGGGAYGYTF
TRBJ1-2 | . | TRBV7-9 | . | TGTGCCAGCGGCTGGGGGGACTATGGCTACACCTTC | CASGWGDYGYTF
TRBJ2-5 | . | TRBV20-1 | . | TGCAGCACTTTGAGGGAGACCCAGTACTTC | CSTLRETQYF
TRBJ1-1 | . | TRBV10-2 | . | TGCGCCAGCAGCCCTGACCCGGGGACTGAAGCTTTCTTT | CASSPDPGTEAFF
TRBJ1-1 | . | TRBV6-1 | few | TGTGCCAGCAGTGCGGGGGCGGGCACTGAAGCTTTCTTT | CASSAGAGTEAFF
TRBJ1-6 | TRBD1 | TRBV10-3 | . | TGTGCCATCAGTGAGTCCTCCGGGACAGGGGTGATTTCCCTCCACTTT | CAISESSGTGVISLHF
TRBJ1-1 | . | TRBV25-1 | . | TGTGCCAGCAGTGAATATTGGGACCCCGCTTTCTTT | CASSEYWDPAFF
TRBJ1-4 | . | TRBV5-1 | . | TGCGCCAGCAGCGCCGACAGGAGGGCTAATGAAAAACTGTTTTTT | CASSADRRANEKLFF
TRBJ1-2 | . | TRBV6-1 | . | TGTGCCAGCAGTGAAAAAGGCTGGGATGGCTACACCTTC | CASSEKGWDGYTF
TRBJ2-7 | . | TRBV6-5 | . | TGTGCCAGCAGACCTTCGGGCGAAGGTAACGAGCAGTACTTC | CASRPSGEGNEQYF
TRBJ2-1 | TRBD2 | TRBV18 | . | TGTGCCAGCTCACCACTGACTAGCGGAATTTCGAATGAGCAGTTCTTC | CASSPLTSGISNEQFF
TRBJ1-2 | TRBD1 | TRBV6-6 | once | TGTGCCAGCAGTTCGACAGGGGGGAACTATGGCTACACCTTC | CASSSTGGNYGYTF
TRBJ2-6 | . | TRBV6-1 | . | TGTGCCAGCAGTGAACAGCCTCCGGGGGCCAACGTCCTGACTTTC | CASSEQPPGANVLTF
TRBJ1-1 | . | TRBV30 | . | TGTGCCTGGAGCCGAGATAACACTGAAGCTTTCTTT | CAWSRDNTEAFF
TRBJ1-1 | . | TRBV7-9 | . | TGTGCCAGCAGTTCGACGACAGGACTGAACACTGAAGCTTTCTTT | CASSSTTGLNTEAFF
TRBJ1-4 | . | TRBV7-8 | . | TGTGCCAGCTCCCCGTCGCCGGGAGTTAATGAAAAACTGTTTTTT | CASSPSPGVNEKLFF
TRBJ1-5 | . | TRBV27 | few | TGTGCCAGCAGAAGTTTTCCAGGCATTGGTCAGCCCCAGCATTTT | CASRSFPGIGQPQHF
TRBJ2-3 | . | TRBV19 | . | TGTGCCAGTAAAAGGGCCCCGAACACAGATACGCAGTATTTT | CASKRAPNTDTQYF
TRBJ2-1 | . | TRBV5-1 | . | TGCGCCAGCAGCTTGGAGCAGGGTTTGCCCAGGGCCAATGAGCAGTTCTTC | CASSLEQGLPRANEQFF
TRBJ2-4 | . | TRBV14 | . | TGTGCCAGCAGCCAAGTGGGACCCCGATCTCTGTACTTC | CASSQVGPRSLYF
TRBJ1-6 | . | TRBV25-1 | few | TGTGCCAGCAGTGATGGGGGGCGACTCGATTCACCCCTCCACTTT | CASSDGGRLDSPLHF
TRBJ1-1 | . | TRBV7-8 | . | TGTGCCAGCAAACCGGGCCACCAATTCACTGAAGCTTTCTTT | CASKPGHQFTEAFF
TRBJ1-2 | . | TRBV6-4 | . | TGTGCCAGCAGTCCACAGGGATTTAATGGCTACACCTTC | CASSPQGFNGYTF
TRBJ1-1 | TRBD1 | TRBV10-2 | . | TGCGCCAGCAGTGAGATGCAGGGGGAGGCTTTCTTT | CASSEMQGEAFF
TRBJ1-6 | . | TRBV10-3 | . | TGTGCCATCAGTGAGGGGCAGGGTAATATGGATTCACCCCTCCACTTT | CAISEGQGNMDSPLHF
TRBJ1-2 | . | TRBV10-3 | . | TGTGCCATCTCTGAGACCCTTAACTATGGCTACACCTTC | CAISETLNYGYTF
TRBJ2-5 | . | TRBV2 | . | TGTGCCAGCAGTTTTTCGGGGCGAGAGACCCAGTACTTC | CASSFSGRETQYF
TRBJ1-4 | . | TRBV9 | . | TGTGCCAGCAGCGTAGAGGACTTACCTAATGAAAAACTGTTTTTT | CASSVEDLPNEKLFF
TRBJ2-1 | TRBD2 | TRBV19 | . | TGTGCCAGTAGTATAACTAGCGGGAGGACGCACAATGAGCAGTTCTTC | CASSITSGRTHNEQFF
TRBJ1-1 | TRBD1 | TRBV18 | . | TGTGCCAGCTCGCGGGACAGGGTTATCACTGAAGCTTTCTTT | CASSRDRVITEAFF
TRBJ2-1 | TRBD2 | TRBV2 | . | TGTGCCAGCAGCCCACGGACTAGCGGATACAATGAGCAGTTCTTC | CASSPRTSGYNEQFF
TRBJ1-2 | TRBD1 | TRBV19 | . | TGTGCCAGTAGTACCCCGGGACAGCGGGGTAACTATGGCTACACCTTC | CASSTPGQRGNYGYTF
TRBJ1-2 | TRBD1 | TRBV7-9 | . | TGTGCCAGCAGCCCATGGGACAGGGATGACTATGGCTACACCTTC | CASSPWDRDDYGYTF